This TCR beta chain came from a study of blood T cell repertoires in COVID-19. Whole-study context: Sources were T cells, B-cell-depleted T cells, or PBMCs; the material itself was cDNA or gDNA.

Method: immunoSEQ multiplex PCR; TCRdb's copy keeps in-frame clones and lacks some. This table holds some 490,000 clones, approximately 90% found once. Trimming pared 1 base from V and 7 bases from J, leaving 20 bases between. Per the germline V gene, CDR1 is MNHNS and CDR2 is SASEGT. CDR3 size: 17 residues. V usage is TRBV6-1 and J usage is TRBJ2-1; D possibly corresponds to TRBD1 (6 bases). The sample consisted of PBMCs or T cells enriched from blood (not recorded which). The sequence was collected from a woman aged 60-75 years who had recovered from COVID-19. Here the CDR3 reads CASSEGFGQGIWNEQFF. The DNA for the CDR3 is TGTGCCAGCAGTGAAGGATTCGGGCAGGGGATATGGAATGAGCAGTTCTTC.